This T cell receptor (beta chain) was captured in a study of monozygotic twins with inflammatory bowel disease. Study conclusions and caveats: In these data, no single strong IBD-associated signal or clonotype received support. Healthy co-twins showed greater TCRbeta diversity (inverse Simpson) than IBD patients.

The CDR3 is 15 amino acids. Germline CDR1 is KGHSH and CDR2 is LQKENI. As to this clonotype: Its antigen remains unknown.

With around 15 and 9 cycles respectively, two nested PCRs were carried out on TCRalpha and TCRbeta cDNA. Reanalyzing the 5' RACE reads, TCRdb keeps one entry per CDR3 protein, without DNA. The listing records some 150,000 distinct CDR3 sequences. The chain uses TRBV18 and TRBJ2-1; TCRdb's D gene call, TRBD1, goes unchecked for lack of DNA. Source material: blood. The sequence was collected from a human donor with ulcerative colitis or Crohn's disease, or a healthy co-twin of an affected twin (not recorded which). CDR3 region: CASSPGGPSYNEQFF.